This is a list of T cell receptor beta chains from one sample in a study of CD8 T cells in Susac syndrome. A single record per CDR3 protein comes from TCRdb applying MiXCR to the immunoSEQ multiplex PCR reads. The sample includes around 69,000 distinct CDR3 sequences, 96% of them seen just once. The sequencing input was CD4+ T cells from PBMCs. All receptors derive from a human donor with multiple sclerosis. CDR3s include the opening cysteine and the closing phenylalanine or tryptophan. Each record gives: V gene, clone size, D gene, J gene, CDR3 protein, CDR3 DNA. The D gene is left open where the match is weak. Size tells how often a clone was seen (once, few, many) or the class of an expanded clone, and some rows leave it out.

>TRBV12-3/TRBV12-4|NA|TRBD1|TRBJ1-6
CASSLTGTGGRWNSPLHF
TGTGCCAGCAGTTTAACCGGGACAGGGGGGCGGTGGAATTCACCCCTCCACTTT
>TRBV5-1|NA|NA|TRBJ2-1
CASSLAHRAYNEQFF
TGCGCCAGCAGCTTGGCACACAGGGCGTACAATGAGCAGTTCTTC
>TRBV2|NA|NA|TRBJ2-7
CASSRGLAGPSSYEQYF
TGTGCCAGCAGTAGGGGGCTAGCGGGTCCTAGCTCCTACGAGCAGTACTTC
>TRBV7-9|NA|TRBD1|TRBJ1-5
CASSLDRLEPQHF
TGTGCCAGCAGCTTGGACAGGTTGGAGCCCCAGCATTTT
>TRBV29-1|NA|NA|TRBJ2-3
CSADPGMTDTQYF
TGCAGCGCTGACCCGGGGATGACAGATACGCAGTATTTT
>TRBV24-1|NA|NA|TRBJ2-5
CATSDPTIEGRETQYF
TGTGCCACCAGTGATCCTACGATAGAGGGTCGGGAGACCCAGTACTTC
>TRBV3-1|NA|TRBD2|TRBJ2-3
CASSHRLAGGFDTQYF
TGTGCCAGCAGCCACCGACTAGCGGGGGGCTTTGATACGCAGTATTTT
>TRBV11-1|few|NA|TRBJ2-3
CASSGTADTQYF
TGTGCCAGCAGCGGCACTGCAGATACGCAGTATTTT
>TRBV12-3/TRBV12-4|NA|NA|TRBJ2-5
CASSLAIQGQETQYF
TGTGCCAGCAGTTTAGCCATACAGGGCCAAGAGACCCAGTACTTC
>TRBV7-3|NA|NA|TRBJ1-5
CASAEGAGNQPQHF
TGTGCCAGCGCAGAAGGGGCAGGCAATCAGCCCCAGCATTTT
>TRBV20-1|NA|NA|TRBJ2-1
CSARGTLSSYNEQFF
TGCAGTGCCCGAGGGACCCTTAGCTCCTACAATGAGCAGTTCTTC
>TRBV3-1|NA|TRBD2|TRBJ2-5
CASSPRRLAGLETQYF
TGTGCCAGCAGCCCCCGTAGACTAGCGGGGTTAGAGACCCAGTACTTC